This T cell receptor beta chain came from a study of T cell responses to AZD1222 COVID-19 vaccine. Study-wide background: Second-dose recipients at about 4 or about 12 weeks were treated as one pooled group.

In regard to this clone: Its cognate antigen is unknown.

Study observations and caveats: Distributed over spike, vaccine-associated CD4 TCRs predominated at 160-218 and 743-854. Once two AZD1222 doses were given, Spike-specific TCR breadth and depth went up.

Only in-frame clones appear in the TCRdb table, and some are missing; sequencing was by immunoSEQ multiplex PCR. The data show over 150,000 clones, roughly nine tenths seen once. Sequencing was performed on peripheral blood, taken on day 0 of AZD1222 vaccination. The TCR sequence derives from an adult in good health.

In DNA, the CDR3 is TGCGCCAGCAGCTTGGTACGGGAGATAAACAATGAGCAGTTCTTC. This codes for CASSLVREINNEQFF. The rearrangement uses TRBV5-1 and TRBJ2-1, with D tentatively TRBD2 (6 bases). From germline, CDR1 is SGHRS and CDR2 YFSETQ. Trimming removed 0 bases at V and 5 bases at J, with 12 bases between. This CDR3 region has 15 residues. Looking up the rest from reference TRBV5-1 and TRBJ2-1 gives the full variable domain: KAGVTQTPRYLIKTRGQQVTLSCSPISGHRSVSWYQQTPGQGLQFLFEYFSETQRNKGNFPGRFSGRQFSNSRSEMNVSTLELGDSALYLCASSLVREINNEQFFGPGTRLTVL.